These T cell receptor beta chains were read from a single sample in a study of PD-1 blockade in classical Hodgkin lymphoma. Measured with immunoSEQ multiplex PCR; TCRdb has only the in-frame clones, and not every one. The sample shows 40,000 to 55,000 clones, roughly 78% of them seen only once. The source material was peripheral blood mononuclear cells (PBMCs), sampled before the fourth cycle of nivolumab. The receptors derive from a human donor with classical Hodgkin lymphoma. CDR3s include the opening cysteine and the closing phenylalanine or tryptophan. D genes are given only for firm matches. Expanded clones are given a class, and other clones once, few, many or no size at all.

DNA: TGTGCCAGCAGCGAAGCGAATCCCCCTGGCGAGCAGTACTTC; CDR3: CASSEANPPGEQYF; size: NA; V: TRBV25-1; D: NA; J: TRBJ2-7
DNA: TGCGCCAGCAGCCAAGATTTATGGGTAGGGGAGACCCAGTACTTC; CDR3: CASSQDLWVGETQYF; size: NA; V: TRBV4-3; D: NA; J: TRBJ2-5
DNA: TGTGCCAGCAGTCTCTGGGGGGCGGGGGTGGAGACCCAGTACTTC; CDR3: CASSLWGAGVETQYF; size: NA; V: TRBV27; D: NA; J: TRBJ2-5
DNA: TGTGCCAGCAGCGTTCTAGCGGGGGTCGATGAGCAGTTCTTC; CDR3: CASSVLAGVDEQFF; size: NA; V: TRBV9; D: TRBD2; J: TRBJ2-1
DNA: TGTGCCAGCTCACCACCGAGTAGCGCTGAAGCTTTCTTT; CDR3: CASSPPSSAEAFF; size: NA; V: TRBV18; D: NA; J: TRBJ1-1
DNA: TGTGCCAGCAGTTACTCGAATTCAGGGCTCTATGGCTACACCTTC; CDR3: CASSYSNSGLYGYTF; size: few; V: TRBV6-5; D: NA; J: TRBJ1-2
DNA: TGCGCCAGCAGCTTGGGGGACAGGCCGCCGGGCTCCCAGTACTTC; CDR3: CASSLGDRPPGSQYF; size: NA; V: TRBV5-1; D: TRBD1; J: TRBJ2-5
DNA: TGTGCCCTGGGGGGCGGGGCAGATCGGGGTACGCAGTATTTT; CDR3: CALGGGADRGTQYF; size: NA; V: TRBV28; D: NA; J: TRBJ2-3
DNA: TGTGCCAGCAGCAGGGACAGGGTTATGAACACTGAAGCTTTCTTT; CDR3: CASSRDRVMNTEAFF; size: NA; V: TRBV4-2; D: TRBD1; J: TRBJ1-1
DNA: TGTGCCAGCAGTCCTACATCTTTGAACACTGAAGCTTTCTTT; CDR3: CASSPTSLNTEAFF; size: few; V: TRBV7-9; D: NA; J: TRBJ1-1
DNA: TGTGCCAGCAGTTCAGGGACTAGCGGGGACACAGATACGCAGTATTTT; CDR3: CASSSGTSGDTDTQYF; size: NA; V: TRBV28; D: TRBD2; J: TRBJ2-3
DNA: TGTGCCATCAGATCAGGGATTTTGAACACTGAAGCTTTCTTT; CDR3: CAIRSGILNTEAFF; size: NA; V: TRBV10-3; D: NA; J: TRBJ1-1
DNA: TGTGCCAGTAGTTTATCAGGGCAGGAAGAGACCCAGTACTTC; CDR3: CASSLSGQEETQYF; size: NA; V: TRBV19; D: NA; J: TRBJ2-5
DNA: TGTGCCAGCAGCTACGACGGGCCCCTCTTGGGGTCACCCCTCCACTTT; CDR3: CASSYDGPLLGSPLHF; size: NA; V: TRBV7-6; D: NA; J: TRBJ1-6
DNA: TGTGCCAGCAGTTACTTATCGGGACACCTCTTACACGAGCAGTACTTC; CDR3: CASSYLSGHLLHEQYF; size: once; V: TRBV6-5; D: NA; J: TRBJ2-7
DNA: TGCGCCAGCGGGCAGGGGTATGGCTACACCTTC; CDR3: CASGQGYGYTF; size: few; V: TRBV5-1; D: NA; J: TRBJ1-2
DNA: TGTGCCAGCAGCTTGGGTCTAGCGGGGGATACCCATTACACAGATACGCAGTATTTT; CDR3: CASSLGLAGDTHYTDTQYF; size: NA; V: TRBV5-5; D: TRBD2; J: TRBJ2-3
DNA: TGTGCCATCAGGGGGGGGGAAGTTGGCTACACCTTC; CDR3: CAIRGGEVGYTF; size: NA; V: TRBV10-3; D: NA; J: TRBJ1-2
DNA: TGTGCCAGCAGTTTCTTGGGACAGGCCACTGAAGCTTTCTTT; CDR3: CASSFLGQATEAFF; size: NA; V: TRBV7-2; D: TRBD1; J: TRBJ1-1
DNA: TGCGCCAGCCGACCGTCCGGGGGCCACGAGCAGTACTTC; CDR3: CASRPSGGHEQYF; size: NA; V: TRBV10-2; D: NA; J: TRBJ2-7
DNA: TGCGCCAGCAGCCAAGGGTGGGGGGGAGTCAATGAGCAGTTCTTC; CDR3: CASSQGWGGVNEQFF; size: NA; V: TRBV4-3; D: TRBD2; J: TRBJ2-1
DNA: TGTGCCATCAGTCCAGGGGGCGCTTCCGAAAAACTGTTTTTT; CDR3: CAISPGGASEKLFF; size: NA; V: TRBV10-3; D: TRBD1; J: TRBJ1-4
DNA: TGTGCCAGCAGCTACTCAGGGGGCCTAAACACTGAAGCTTTCTTT; CDR3: CASSYSGGLNTEAFF; size: NA; V: TRBV7-2; D: TRBD1; J: TRBJ1-1
DNA: TGTGCCAGCGGGAGGGTAGAGGGCTACACCTTC; CDR3: CASGRVEGYTF; size: few; V: TRBV21-1; D: NA; J: TRBJ1-2
DNA: TGTGCCAGCAGCCCAACCCTGGACAGGAACACTGAAGCTTTCTTT; CDR3: CASSPTLDRNTEAFF; size: NA; V: TRBV7-2; D: NA; J: TRBJ1-1